Following are 8 T cell receptor beta chains from one sample sequenced in a study of T-cell memory formation after mild COVID-19. One entry per CDR3 protein, called by TCRdb with MiXCR from the 5' RACE reads. The sample shows roughly 450,000 distinct CDR3 sequences, 15% to 20% of them seen only once. Input material: PBMCs or a T cell subset sorted from them (not recorded which). These receptors were collected from an adult woman who had mild COVID-19 (a few samples of this study predate the infection). Cell type and time point are not known.

V and J are TRBV19 and TRBJ2-5; D tentatively fits TRBD1 or TRBD2 (5 bases each). The CDR3 runs to 13 residues. Germline V lookup: CDR1 LNHDA, CDR2 SQIVND (reference sequence). The CDR3 nucleotides are TGTGCTACGGTGGGACCGTGGCAAGAGACCCAGTACTTC. It specifies CATVGPWQETQYF.

The rearrangement joins TRBV6-5 to TRBJ2-7; the match to TRBD2 covers 8 bases. The V and J ends lost 0 bases and 2 bases, in that order; junction bases with no gene match: 6. Germline V lookup: CDR1 MNHEY, CDR2 SVGAGI. The CDR3 is 16 amino acids. The CDR3 is CASSYSGTRGPYEQYF. CDR3 DNA: TGTGCCAGCAGTTACTCCGGGACTAGGGGCCCCTACGAGCAGTACTTC.

Written as DNA, the CDR3 is TGCGCCAGCAGCTCGGACAGGAGAGGGACTGAAGCTTTCTTT. Its protein is CASSSDRRGTEAFF. The rearrangement joins TRBV5-1 to TRBJ1-1; 7 bases fit TRBD1. V dropped 3 bases and J dropped 5; count of bases not matched to a gene: 7. The CDR3 contains 14 residues. Germline V gene lookup returns CDR1 SGHRS and CDR2 YFSETQ.

The chain carries TRBV24-1 and TRBJ2-3; D uncertain. The ends were cut back, 4 bases at V and 1 base at J, with 8 bases in the middle. The CDR3 is 14 residues long. The germline V gene has CDR1 KGHDR and CDR2 SFDVKD. CDR3 sequence: CATSDRLRTDTQYF. In DNA form, the CDR3 reads TGTGCCACCAGTGACAGACTCCGCACAGATACGCAGTATTTT.

The chain is built from TRBV9 and TRBJ2-2; 8 bases match TRBD2. The CDR3 loop spans 15 amino acids. Trimming at V came to 0 bases and at J to 7 bases, leaving 5 bases not matched to a gene. Germline CDR1 reads SGDLS; CDR2 reads YYNGEE. CDR3 loop: CASSVEAGGSGELFF. DNA for the CDR3: TGTGCCAGCAGCGTAGAGGCGGGAGGAAGCGGGGAGCTGTTTTTT. The full variable domain, completed using reference TRBV9 and TRBJ2-2, is DSGVTQTPKHLITATGQRVTLRCSPRSGDLSVYWYQQSLDQGLQFLIQYYNGEERAKGNILERFSAQQFPDLHSELNLSSLELGDSALYFCASSVEAGGSGELFFGEGSRLTVL.

This clonotype has only a few counts. This sequence joins TRBV12-3 or TRBV12-4 and TRBJ2-2; 7 bases are shared with TRBD2. V gave up 6 bases and J gave up 2 bases; unmatched junction bases: 3. The CDR3 extends over 14 amino acids. The CDR3 nucleotides read TGTGCCAGCAGCACTAGCGTTAACACCGGGGAGCTGTTTTTT. This codes for CASSTSVNTGELFF.

This chain joins TRBV6-1 and TRBJ2-7; 9 bases line up with TRBD1. The ends lost 6 bases at V and 6 bases at J; junction bases unmatched: 9. The CDR3 is 14 amino acids. Germline V gives CDR1 MNHNS, CDR2 SASEGT. DNA of the CDR3: TGTGCCAGCAGCCGGACAGGGGCCGTCTCCGAGCAGTACTTC. Amino acid sequence: CASSRTGAVSEQYF.

This clonotype has only a few counts. The chain employs TRBV6-6 and TRBJ2-7; no reliable D call. The CDR3 contains 13 residues. Trimming cost V 6 bases and J 4 bases, with 13 bases left between them. Germline CDR1 reads MNHNY; CDR2 reads SVGAGI (reference sequence). The CDR3, as DNA: TGTGCCAGCAGGGGCGAACCCCGGTACGAGCAGTACTTC. Translation gives CASRGEPRYEQYF.